These 8 T cell receptor beta chains originate from one sample sequenced in a study of T cell responses to AZD1222 COVID-19 vaccine. Libraries were prepared by immunoSEQ multiplex PCR; TCRdb keeps only in-frame clonotypes and omits some of them. The repertoire holds fewer than 150,000 clones, with 89% as singletons. The specimen was peripheral blood, collected 28 days after the second AZD1222 dose. The receptors were sampled from an adult who received the AZD1222 COVID-19 vaccine.

The chain combines TRBV2 with TRBJ1-5, with 8 bases matching TRBD1. V trimming: 4 bases; J trimming: 3 bases; junction bases outside the gene matches: 5. The germline gives CDR1 SNHLY, CDR2 FYNNEI. This CDR3 contains 15 residues. CDR3: CASSAAGGANQPQHF. The CDR3 DNA follows: TGTGCCAGCAGTGCGGCAGGGGGCGCCAATCAGCCCCAGCATTTT.

This sequence joins TRBV5-6 and TRBJ1-2; tentative D call: TRBD1 (6 bases). Trimming removed 5 bases from V and 3 bases from J, with 14 bases in between. The V gene's germline CDR1 is SGHDT and CDR2 YYEEEE. CDR3 size: 14 residues. CDR3 amino acids: CASRPQGSDYGYTF. CDR3 in DNA: TGTGCCAGCAGACCACAGGGCTCGGACTATGGCTACACCTTC.

The V and J genes are TRBV7-8 and TRBJ1-1; D is ambiguous. V lost 4 bases, J lost 1 base, and 13 bases lay in between. CDR1 SGHVS and CDR2 FQNEAQ come from the germline V gene. The CDR3 is 15 amino acids. The CDR3 here is CASSSFRFGNTEAFF. DNA for the CDR3: TGTGCCAGCAGCTCCTTCCGGTTTGGGAACACTGAAGCTTTCTTT.

On this clone itself: Additional DNA sequences in this sample encode the identical CDR3. This chain uses TRBV18 with TRBJ2-7; D call uncertain. The CDR3 length is 12 residues. From germline, CDR1 is KGHSH and CDR2 LQKENI. V was pared by 3 bases and J by 3 bases, with 6 bases between. Written as DNA, the CDR3 is TGTGCCAGCTCACCCGGAAGCTACGAGCAGTACTTC. It codes for CASSPGSYEQYF. The variable domain in full, completed from reference TRBV18 and TRBJ2-7, reads NAGVMQNPRHLVRRRGQEARLRCSPMKGHSHVYWYRQLPEEGLKFMVYLQKENIIDESGMPKERFSAEFPKEGPSILRIQQVVRGDSAAYFCASSPGSYEQYFGPGTRLTVT.

The chain couples TRBV6-2 or TRBV6-3 to TRBJ1-1; 12 bases line up with TRBD1. The CDR3 has 18 amino acids. The ends lost 1 base at V and 2 bases at J; junction bases unmatched: 8. Germline CDR1 MNHEY, CDR2 SVGEGT. The CDR3 DNA reads as TGTGCCAGCAGTTACTGGGGACAGGGGGCGCCGCTCAACACTGAAGCTTTCTTT. Protein product: CASSYWGQGAPLNTEAFF.

The chain links TRBV6-5 to TRBJ1-2; no definite D call. CDR1 and CDR2 from the germline V gene are MNHEY and SVGAGI. This CDR3 comprises 11 residues. V was shortened by 4 bases and J by 6 bases, with 6 bases between the two germline ends. The CDR3 region has the DNA TGTGCCAGCAGTTCCGAAAATGGCTACACCTTC. This encodes CASSSENGYTF.

This clone was seen more than once but under ten times. The chain uses TRBV10-3 and TRBJ1-2; D ambiguous. CDR3 length equals 14 residues. Between the trimmed V and J ends, which lost 1 base and 6 bases, there was a span of 12 bases. Germline values: CDR1 ENHRY, CDR2 SYGVKD. This CDR3 reads CAISELTNWNGYTF. CDR3 sequence (DNA): TGTGCCATCAGTGAGTTAACCAATTGGAATGGCTACACCTTC.

This clone was found a few times. The CDR3 spells CSVAPRLADEQYF. The CDR3 DNA follows: TGCAGCGTTGCCCCCAGACTAGCGGACGAGCAGTACTTC. The chain employs TRBV29-1 and TRBJ2-7; 9 nucleotides line up with TRBD2. V dropped 4 bases and J dropped 5; count of bases not matched to a gene: 6. This CDR3 spans 13 amino acids. CDR1 is SQVTM, CDR2 ANQGSEA, per germline.